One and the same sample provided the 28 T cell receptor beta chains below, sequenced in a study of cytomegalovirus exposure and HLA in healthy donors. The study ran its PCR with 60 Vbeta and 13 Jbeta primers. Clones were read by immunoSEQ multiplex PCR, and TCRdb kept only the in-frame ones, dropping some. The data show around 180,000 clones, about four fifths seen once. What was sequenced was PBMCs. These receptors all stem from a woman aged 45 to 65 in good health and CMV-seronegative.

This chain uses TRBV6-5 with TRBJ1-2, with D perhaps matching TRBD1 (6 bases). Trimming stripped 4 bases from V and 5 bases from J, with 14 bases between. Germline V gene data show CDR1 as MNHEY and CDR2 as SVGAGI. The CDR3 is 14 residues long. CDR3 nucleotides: TGTGCCAGCAGTTTCGGCAGCCAGGGGTATGGCTACACCTTC. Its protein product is CASSFGSQGYGYTF.

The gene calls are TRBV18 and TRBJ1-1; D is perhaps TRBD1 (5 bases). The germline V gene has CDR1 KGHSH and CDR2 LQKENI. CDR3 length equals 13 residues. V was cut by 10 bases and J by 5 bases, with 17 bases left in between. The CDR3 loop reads CATTGSSSTEAFF. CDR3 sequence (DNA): TGTGCCACCACAGGCTCATCAAGTACTGAAGCTTTCTTT. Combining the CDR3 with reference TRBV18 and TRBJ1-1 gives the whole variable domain NAGVMQNPRHLVRRRGQEARLRCSPMKGHSHVYWYRQLPEEGLKFMVYLQKENIIDESGMPKERFSAEFPKEGPSILRIQQVVRGDSAAYFCATTGSSSTEAFFGQGTRLTVV.

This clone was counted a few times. The CDR3 DNA reads as TGCAGCGTTGCAGGGTTAACTGGAAACACCATATATTTT. Amino acids: CSVAGLTGNTIYF. This rearrangement joins TRBV29-1 to TRBJ1-3; tentatively, D is TRBD1 (5 bases). Trimming stripped 4 bases from V and 2 bases from J, with 9 bases between. The CDR3 is 13 residues long. Germline V gene lookup returns CDR1 SQVTM and CDR2 ANQGSEA. Filled out from reference TRBV29-1 and TRBJ1-3, the complete variable domain reads SAVISQKPSRDICQRGTSLTIQCQVDSQVTMMFWYRQQPGQSLTLIATANQGSEATYESGFVIDKFPISRPNLTFSTLTVSNMSPEDSSIYLCSVAGLTGNTIYFGEGSWLTVV.

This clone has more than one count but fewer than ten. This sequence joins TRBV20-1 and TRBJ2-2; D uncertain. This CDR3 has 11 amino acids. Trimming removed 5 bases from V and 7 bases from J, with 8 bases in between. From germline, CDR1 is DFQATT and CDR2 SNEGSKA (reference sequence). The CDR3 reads CSAAKVGELFF. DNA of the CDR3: TGCAGTGCTGCGAAAGTCGGGGAGCTGTTTTTT.

Here the CDR3 DNA reads TGTGCCAGCAGGCCCGGACAGGGGGTTAATGAAAAACTGTTTTTT. The encoded protein is CASRPGQGVNEKLFF. The chain combines TRBV6-1 with TRBJ1-4; 10 positions agree with TRBD1. The CDR3 has 15 residues. The J segment lost 4 bases and the V segment lost 6 bases, leaving 5 bases of the junction unmatched. From germline, CDR1 is MNHNS and CDR2 SASEGT.

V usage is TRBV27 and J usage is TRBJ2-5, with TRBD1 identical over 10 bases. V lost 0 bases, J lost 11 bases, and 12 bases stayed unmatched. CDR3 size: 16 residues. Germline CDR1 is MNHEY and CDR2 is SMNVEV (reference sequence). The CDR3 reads CASSLSRGQGKWEQYF. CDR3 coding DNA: TGTGCCAGCAGTTTATCTCGGGGACAGGGGAAGTGGGAGCAGTACTTC.

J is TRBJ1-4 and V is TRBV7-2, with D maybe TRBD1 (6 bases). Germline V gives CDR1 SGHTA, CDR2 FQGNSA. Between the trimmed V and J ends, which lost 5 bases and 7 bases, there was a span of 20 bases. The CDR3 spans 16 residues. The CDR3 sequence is CASSPARDRRSEKLFF. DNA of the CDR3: TGTGCCAGCAGCCCCGCTAGAGACAGGCGTTCTGAAAAACTGTTTTTT.

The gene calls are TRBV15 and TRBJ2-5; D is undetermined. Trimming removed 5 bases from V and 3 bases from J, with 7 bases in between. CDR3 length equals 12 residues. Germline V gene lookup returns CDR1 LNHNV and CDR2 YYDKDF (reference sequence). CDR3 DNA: TGTGCCACCAGCCGGTATGAAGAGACCCAGTACTTC. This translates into CATSRYEETQYF. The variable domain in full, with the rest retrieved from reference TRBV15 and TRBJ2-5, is DAMVIQNPRYQVTQFGKPVTLSCSQTLNHNVMYWYQQKSSQAPKLLFHYYDKDFNNEADTPDNFQSRRPNTSFCFLDIRSPGLGDTAMYLCATSRYEETQYFGPGTRLLVL.

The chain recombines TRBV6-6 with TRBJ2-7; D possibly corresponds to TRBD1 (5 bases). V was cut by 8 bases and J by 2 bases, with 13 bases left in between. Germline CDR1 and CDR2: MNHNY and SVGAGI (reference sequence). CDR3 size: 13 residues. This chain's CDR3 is CASGKGQAYEQYF. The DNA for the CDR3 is TGTGCCAGCGGAAAGGGGCAGGCCTACGAGCAGTACTTC.

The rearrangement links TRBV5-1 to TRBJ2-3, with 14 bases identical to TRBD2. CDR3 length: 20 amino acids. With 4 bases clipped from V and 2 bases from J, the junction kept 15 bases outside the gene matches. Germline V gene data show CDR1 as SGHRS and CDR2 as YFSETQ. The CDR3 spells CASSLTGLAGAQGVTDTQYF. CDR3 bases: TGCGCCAGCAGCCTTACGGGACTAGCGGGAGCTCAGGGGGTCACAGATACGCAGTATTTT.

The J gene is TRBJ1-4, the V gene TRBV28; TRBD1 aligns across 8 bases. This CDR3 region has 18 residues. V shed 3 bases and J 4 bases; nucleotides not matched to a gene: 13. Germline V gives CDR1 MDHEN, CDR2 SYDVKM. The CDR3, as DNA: TGTGCCAGCAGTTTGGACAGGGAAGAAGAACAGGGTAATGAAAAACTGTTTTTT. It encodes CASSLDREEEQGNEKLFF. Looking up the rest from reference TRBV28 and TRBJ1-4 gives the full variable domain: DVKVTQSSRYLVKRTGEKVFLECVQDMDHENMFWYRQDPGLGLRLIYFSYDVKMKEKGDIPEGYSVSREKKERFSLILESASTNQTSMYLCASSLDREEEQGNEKLFFGSGTQLSVL.

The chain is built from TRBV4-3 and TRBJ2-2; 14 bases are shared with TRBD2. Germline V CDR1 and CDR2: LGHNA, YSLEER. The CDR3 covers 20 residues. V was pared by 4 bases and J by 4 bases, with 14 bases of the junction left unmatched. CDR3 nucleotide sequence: TGCGCCAGCAGCCTTTTCATGGGACTAGCGGGGGCCTTGGGCACCGGGGAGCTGTTTTTT. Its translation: CASSLFMGLAGALGTGELFF.

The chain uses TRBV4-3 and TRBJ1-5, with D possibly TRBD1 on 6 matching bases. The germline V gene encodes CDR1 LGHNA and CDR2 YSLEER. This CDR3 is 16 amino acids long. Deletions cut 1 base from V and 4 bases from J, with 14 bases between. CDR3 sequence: CASSQGTGSANQPQHF. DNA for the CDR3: TGCGCCAGCAGCCAAGGAACAGGGTCTGCAAATCAGCCCCAGCATTTT.

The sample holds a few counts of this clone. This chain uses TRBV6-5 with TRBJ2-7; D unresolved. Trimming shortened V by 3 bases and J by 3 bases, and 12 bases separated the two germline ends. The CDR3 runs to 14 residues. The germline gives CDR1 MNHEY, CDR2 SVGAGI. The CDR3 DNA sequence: TGTGCCAGCAGTTATGACACTCTCGGCTACGAGCAGTACTTC. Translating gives CASSYDTLGYEQYF.

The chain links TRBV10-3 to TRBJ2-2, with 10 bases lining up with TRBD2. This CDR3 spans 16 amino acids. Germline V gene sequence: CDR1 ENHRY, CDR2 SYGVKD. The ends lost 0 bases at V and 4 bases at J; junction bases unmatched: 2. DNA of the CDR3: TGTGCCATCAGTGAGTCGCTAGCGGGGGTCACCGGGGAGCTGTTTTTT. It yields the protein CAISESLAGVTGELFF.

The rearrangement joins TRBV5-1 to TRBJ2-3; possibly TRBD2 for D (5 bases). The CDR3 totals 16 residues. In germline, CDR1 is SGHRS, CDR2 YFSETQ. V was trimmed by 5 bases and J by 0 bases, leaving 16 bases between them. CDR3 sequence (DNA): TGCGCCAGCAGACCGATTAGCGAAGGGAGCACAGATACGCAGTATTTT. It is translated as CASRPISEGSTDTQYF.

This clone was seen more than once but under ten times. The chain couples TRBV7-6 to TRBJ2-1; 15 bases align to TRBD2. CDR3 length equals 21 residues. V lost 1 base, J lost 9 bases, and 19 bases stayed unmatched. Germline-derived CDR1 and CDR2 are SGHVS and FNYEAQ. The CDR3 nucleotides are TGTGCCAGCAGCTTAGAAAGCCAGAGGGGGACTAGCGGGGGGCCGTGGGTTGAGCAGTTCTTC. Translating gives CASSLESQRGTSGGPWVEQFF.

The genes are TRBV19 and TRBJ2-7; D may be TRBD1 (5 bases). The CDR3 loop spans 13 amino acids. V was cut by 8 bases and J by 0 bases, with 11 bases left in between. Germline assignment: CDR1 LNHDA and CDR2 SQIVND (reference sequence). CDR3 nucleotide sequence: TGTGCCAGTGGGGCTGGGGCCTCCTACGAGCAGTACTTC. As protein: CASGAGASYEQYF.

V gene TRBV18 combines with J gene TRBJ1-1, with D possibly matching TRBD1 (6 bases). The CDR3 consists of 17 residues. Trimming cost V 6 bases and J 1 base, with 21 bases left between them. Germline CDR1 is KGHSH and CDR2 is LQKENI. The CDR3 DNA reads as TGTGCCAGCTCCCGATCGACAGGACTTGCGCGGAACACTGAAGCTTTCTTT. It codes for CASSRSTGLARNTEAFF.

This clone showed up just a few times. The CDR3 reads CASSAGQNYGYTF. In DNA, the CDR3 is TGCGCCAGCAGCGCGGGACAGAACTATGGCTACACCTTC. The V gene is TRBV5-1, the J gene TRBJ1-2, with 7 nucleotides matching TRBD1. Germline loops: CDR1 SGHRS, CDR2 YFSETQ. V lost 4 bases to trimming and J lost 2 bases; unmatched junction nucleotides: 2. This CDR3 is 13 amino acids long.

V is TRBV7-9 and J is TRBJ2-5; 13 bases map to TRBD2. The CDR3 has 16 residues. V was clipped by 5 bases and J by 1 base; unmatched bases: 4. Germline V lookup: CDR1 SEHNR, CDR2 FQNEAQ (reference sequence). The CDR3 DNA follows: TGTGCCAGCAGCCCTCGGACTAGCGGGAGCCAAGAGACCCAGTACTTC. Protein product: CASSPRTSGSQETQYF.

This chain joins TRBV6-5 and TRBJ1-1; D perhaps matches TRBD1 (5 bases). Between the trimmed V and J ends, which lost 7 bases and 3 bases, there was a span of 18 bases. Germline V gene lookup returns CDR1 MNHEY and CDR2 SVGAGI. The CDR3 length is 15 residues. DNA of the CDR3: TGTGCCAGCAAAAAGACGCTACAAGGGGACACTGAAGCTTTCTTT. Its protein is CASKKTLQGDTEAFF.

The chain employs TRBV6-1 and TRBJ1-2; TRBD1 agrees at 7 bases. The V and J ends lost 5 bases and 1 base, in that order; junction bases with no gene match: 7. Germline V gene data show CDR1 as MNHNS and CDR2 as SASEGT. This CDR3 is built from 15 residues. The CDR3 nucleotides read TGTGCCAGCAGTACCAGACAGGGCTTTAACTATGGCTACACCTTC. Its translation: CASSTRQGFNYGYTF.

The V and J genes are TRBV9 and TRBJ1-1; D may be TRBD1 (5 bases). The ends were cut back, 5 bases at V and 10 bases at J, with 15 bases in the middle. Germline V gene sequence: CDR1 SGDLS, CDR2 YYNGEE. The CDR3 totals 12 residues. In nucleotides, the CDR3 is TGTGCCAGCAGTGACTCGGAGGGGAGAGCTTTCTTT. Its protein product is CASSDSEGRAFF.

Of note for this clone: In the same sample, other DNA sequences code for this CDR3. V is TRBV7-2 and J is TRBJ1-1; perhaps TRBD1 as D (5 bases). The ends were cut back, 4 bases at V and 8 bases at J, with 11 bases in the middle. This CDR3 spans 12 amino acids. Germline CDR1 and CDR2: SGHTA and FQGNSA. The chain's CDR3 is CASSSPGGEAFF. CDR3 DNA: TGTGCCAGCAGCTCTCCCGGGGGAGAAGCTTTCTTT.

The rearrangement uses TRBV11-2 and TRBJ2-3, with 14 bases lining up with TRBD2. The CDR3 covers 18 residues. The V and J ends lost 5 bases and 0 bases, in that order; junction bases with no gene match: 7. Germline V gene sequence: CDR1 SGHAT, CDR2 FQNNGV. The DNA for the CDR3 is TGTGCCAGCAGCCTAAGACTAGCGGGGGGGGCTAGCACAGATACGCAGTATTTT. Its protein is CASSLRLAGGASTDTQYF.

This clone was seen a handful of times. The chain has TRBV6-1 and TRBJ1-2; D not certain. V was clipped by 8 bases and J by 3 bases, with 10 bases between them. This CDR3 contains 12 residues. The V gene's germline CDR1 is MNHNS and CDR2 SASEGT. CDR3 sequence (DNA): TGTGCCAGCCTTTCGGGGTACTATGGCTACACCTTC. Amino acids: CASLSGYYGYTF.

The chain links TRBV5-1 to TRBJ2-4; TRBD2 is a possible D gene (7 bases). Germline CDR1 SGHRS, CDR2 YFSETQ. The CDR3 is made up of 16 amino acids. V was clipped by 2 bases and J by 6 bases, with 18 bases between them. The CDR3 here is CASSFMGEGELNIQYF. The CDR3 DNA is TGCGCCAGCAGCTTCATGGGGGAGGGGGAATTAAACATTCAGTACTTC.